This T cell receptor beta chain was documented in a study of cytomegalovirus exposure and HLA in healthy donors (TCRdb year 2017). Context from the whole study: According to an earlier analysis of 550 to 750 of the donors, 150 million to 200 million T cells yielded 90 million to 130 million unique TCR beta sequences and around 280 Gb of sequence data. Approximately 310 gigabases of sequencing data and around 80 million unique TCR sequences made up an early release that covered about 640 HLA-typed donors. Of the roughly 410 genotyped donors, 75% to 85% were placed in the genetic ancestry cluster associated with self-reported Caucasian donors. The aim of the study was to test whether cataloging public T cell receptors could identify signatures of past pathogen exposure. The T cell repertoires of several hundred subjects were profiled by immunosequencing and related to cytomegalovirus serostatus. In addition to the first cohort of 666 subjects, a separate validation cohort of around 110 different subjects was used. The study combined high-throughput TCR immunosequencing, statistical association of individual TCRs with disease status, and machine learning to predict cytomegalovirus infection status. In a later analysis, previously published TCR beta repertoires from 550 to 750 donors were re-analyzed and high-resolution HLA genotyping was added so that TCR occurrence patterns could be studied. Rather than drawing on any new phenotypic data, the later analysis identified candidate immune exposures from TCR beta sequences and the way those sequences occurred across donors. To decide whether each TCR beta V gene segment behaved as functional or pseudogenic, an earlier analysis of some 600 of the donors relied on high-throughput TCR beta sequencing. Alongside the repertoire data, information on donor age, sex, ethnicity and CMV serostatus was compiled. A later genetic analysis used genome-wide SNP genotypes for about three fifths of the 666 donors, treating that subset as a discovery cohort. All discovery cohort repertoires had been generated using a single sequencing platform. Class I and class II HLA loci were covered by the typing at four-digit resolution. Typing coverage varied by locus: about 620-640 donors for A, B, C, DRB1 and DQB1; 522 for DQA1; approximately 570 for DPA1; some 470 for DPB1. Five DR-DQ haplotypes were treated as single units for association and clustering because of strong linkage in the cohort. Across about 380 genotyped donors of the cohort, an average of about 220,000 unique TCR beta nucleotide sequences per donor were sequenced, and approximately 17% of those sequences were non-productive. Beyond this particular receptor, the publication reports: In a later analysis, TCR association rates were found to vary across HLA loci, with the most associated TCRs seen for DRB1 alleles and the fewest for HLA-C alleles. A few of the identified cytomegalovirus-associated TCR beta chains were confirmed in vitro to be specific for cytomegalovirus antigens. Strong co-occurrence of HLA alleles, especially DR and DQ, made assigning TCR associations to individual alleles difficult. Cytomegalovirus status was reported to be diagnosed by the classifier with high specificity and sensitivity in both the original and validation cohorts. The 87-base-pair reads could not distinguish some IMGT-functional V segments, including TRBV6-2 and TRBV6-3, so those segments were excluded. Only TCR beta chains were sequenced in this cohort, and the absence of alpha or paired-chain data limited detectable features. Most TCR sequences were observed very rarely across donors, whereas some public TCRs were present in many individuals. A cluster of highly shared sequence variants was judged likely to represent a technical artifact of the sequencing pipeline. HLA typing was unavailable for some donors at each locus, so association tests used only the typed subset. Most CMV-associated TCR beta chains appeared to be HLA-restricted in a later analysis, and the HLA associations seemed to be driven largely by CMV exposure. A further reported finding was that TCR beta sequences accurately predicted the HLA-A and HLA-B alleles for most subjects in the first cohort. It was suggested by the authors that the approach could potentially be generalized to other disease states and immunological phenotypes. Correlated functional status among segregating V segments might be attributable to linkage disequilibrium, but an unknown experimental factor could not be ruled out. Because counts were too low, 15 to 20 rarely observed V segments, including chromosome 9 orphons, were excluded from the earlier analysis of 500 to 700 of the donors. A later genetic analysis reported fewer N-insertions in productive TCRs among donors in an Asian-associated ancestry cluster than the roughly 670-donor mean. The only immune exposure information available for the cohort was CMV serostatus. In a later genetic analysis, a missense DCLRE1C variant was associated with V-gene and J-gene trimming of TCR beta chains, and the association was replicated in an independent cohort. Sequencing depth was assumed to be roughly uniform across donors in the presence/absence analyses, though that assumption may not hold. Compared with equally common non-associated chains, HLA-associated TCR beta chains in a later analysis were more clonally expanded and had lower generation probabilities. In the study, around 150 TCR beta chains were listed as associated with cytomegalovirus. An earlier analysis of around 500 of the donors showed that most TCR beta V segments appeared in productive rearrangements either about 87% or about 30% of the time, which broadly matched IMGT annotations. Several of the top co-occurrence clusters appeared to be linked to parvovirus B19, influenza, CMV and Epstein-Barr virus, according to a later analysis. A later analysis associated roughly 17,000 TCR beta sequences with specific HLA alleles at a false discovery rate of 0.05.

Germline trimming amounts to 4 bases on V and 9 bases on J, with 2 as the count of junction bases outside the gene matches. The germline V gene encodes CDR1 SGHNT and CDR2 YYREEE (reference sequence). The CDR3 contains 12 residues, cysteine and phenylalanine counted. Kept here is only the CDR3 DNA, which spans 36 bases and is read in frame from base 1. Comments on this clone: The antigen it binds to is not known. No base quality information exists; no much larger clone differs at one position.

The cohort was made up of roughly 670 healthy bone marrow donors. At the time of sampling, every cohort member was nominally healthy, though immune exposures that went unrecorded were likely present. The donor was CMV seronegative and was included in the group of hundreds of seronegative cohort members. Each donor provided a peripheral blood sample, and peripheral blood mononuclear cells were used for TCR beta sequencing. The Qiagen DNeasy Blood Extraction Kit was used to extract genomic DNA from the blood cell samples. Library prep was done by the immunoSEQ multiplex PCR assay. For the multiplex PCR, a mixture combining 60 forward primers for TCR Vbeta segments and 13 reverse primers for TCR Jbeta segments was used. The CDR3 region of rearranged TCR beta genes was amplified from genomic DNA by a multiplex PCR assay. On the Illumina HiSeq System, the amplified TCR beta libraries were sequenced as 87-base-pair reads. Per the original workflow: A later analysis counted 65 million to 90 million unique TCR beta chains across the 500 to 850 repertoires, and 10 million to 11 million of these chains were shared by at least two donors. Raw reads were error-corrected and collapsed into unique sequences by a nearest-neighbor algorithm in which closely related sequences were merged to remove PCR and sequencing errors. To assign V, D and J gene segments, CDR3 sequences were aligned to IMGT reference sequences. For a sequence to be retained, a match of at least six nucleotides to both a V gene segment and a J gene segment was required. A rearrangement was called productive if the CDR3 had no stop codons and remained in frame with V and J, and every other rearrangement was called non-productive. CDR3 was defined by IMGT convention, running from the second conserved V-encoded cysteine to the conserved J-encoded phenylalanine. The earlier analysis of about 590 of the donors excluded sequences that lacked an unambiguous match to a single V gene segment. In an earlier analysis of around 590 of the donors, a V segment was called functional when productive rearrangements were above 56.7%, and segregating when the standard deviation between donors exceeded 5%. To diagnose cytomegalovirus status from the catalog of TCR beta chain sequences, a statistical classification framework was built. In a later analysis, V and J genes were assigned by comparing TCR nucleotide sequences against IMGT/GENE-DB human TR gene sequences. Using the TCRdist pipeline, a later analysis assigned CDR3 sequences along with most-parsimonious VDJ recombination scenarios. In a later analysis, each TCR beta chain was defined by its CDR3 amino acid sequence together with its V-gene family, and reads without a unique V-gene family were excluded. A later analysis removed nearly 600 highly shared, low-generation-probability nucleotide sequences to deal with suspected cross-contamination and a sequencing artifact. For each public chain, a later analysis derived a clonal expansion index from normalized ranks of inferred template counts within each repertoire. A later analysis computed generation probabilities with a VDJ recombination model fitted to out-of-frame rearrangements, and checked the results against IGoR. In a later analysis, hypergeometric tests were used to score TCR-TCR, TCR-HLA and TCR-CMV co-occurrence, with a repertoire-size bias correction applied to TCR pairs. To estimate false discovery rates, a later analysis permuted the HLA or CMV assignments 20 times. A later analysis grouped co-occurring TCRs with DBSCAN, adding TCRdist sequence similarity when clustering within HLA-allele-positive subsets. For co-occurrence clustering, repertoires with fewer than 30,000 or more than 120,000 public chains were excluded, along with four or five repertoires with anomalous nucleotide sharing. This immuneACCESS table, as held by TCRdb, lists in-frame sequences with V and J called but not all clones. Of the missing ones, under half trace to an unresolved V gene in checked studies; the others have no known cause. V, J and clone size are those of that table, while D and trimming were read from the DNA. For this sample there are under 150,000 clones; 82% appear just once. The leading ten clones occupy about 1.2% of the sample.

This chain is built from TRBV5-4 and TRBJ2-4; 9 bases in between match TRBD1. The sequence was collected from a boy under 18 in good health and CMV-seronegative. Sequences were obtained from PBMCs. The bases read TGTGCCAGCAGCCCGGACAGGGGCATTCAGTACTTC. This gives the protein CASSPDRGIQYF.